What follows are 2 T cell receptor beta chains derived from one specimen sequenced in a study of blood T cell repertoires in COVID-19 (TCRdb year 2020). Library preparation used the immunoSEQ multiplex PCR assay. The table was pulled from immuneACCESS by TCRdb, which kept in-frame rearrangements only. Such tables lose some clones; where checked, under half of the loss comes from unresolved V genes, and the rest has no known cause. This sample has some 56,000 clones in its table, and about 76% of those were observed once. The ten largest clones add up to 25% to 35% of the sample. Sequenced: peripheral blood. All receptors come from an elderly woman with active or convalescent COVID-19.

Notes on this clone: Other DNA sequences in this sample translate to the same CDR3. J is TRBJ1-1 and V is TRBV3-1 (or the pseudogene TRBV3-2), with unresolved D. Trimming cost V 4 bases and J 0 bases, with 9 bases left between them. CDR1 and CDR2 from the germline V gene are LGHDT and YNNKEL (reference sequence). There are 14 residues in the CDR3. CDR3 bases: TGTGCCAGCAGCCCGACGGGATTGAACACTGAAGCTTTCTTT. Its protein is CASSPTGLNTEAFF.

The chain recombines TRBV5-1 with TRBJ1-5, with 7 nucleotides matching TRBD1. The CDR3 has 15 residues. V trimming: 4 bases; J trimming: 1 base; junction bases outside the gene matches: 5. In germline, CDR1 is SGHRS, CDR2 YFSETQ. Here the CDR3 reads CASSPGTVSNQPQHF. The CDR3 bases are TGCGCCAGCAGCCCTGGGACAGTAAGCAATCAGCCCCAGCATTTT.